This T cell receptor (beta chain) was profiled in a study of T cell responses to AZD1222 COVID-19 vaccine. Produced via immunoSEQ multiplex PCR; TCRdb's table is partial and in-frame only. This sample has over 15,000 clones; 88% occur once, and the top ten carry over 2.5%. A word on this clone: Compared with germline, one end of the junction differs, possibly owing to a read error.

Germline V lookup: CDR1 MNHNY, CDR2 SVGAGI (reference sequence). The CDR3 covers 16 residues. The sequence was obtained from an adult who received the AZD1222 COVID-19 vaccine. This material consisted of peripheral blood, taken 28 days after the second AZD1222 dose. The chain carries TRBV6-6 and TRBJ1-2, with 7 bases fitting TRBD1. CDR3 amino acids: CASSNSGDSSLYGYTF. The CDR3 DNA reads TGTGCCAGCAGTAACTCGGGGGACAGTAGCCTCTATGGCTACACCTTC.